This T cell receptor beta chain derives from a study of shared clonotypes between healthy human individuals. Produced via immunoSEQ multiplex PCR; TCRdb's table is partial and in-frame only. The sample has 2 million to 2.5 million clones; 85% to 95% are singletons. There are 15 residues in the CDR3. V lost 6 bases, J lost 8 bases, and 20 bases lay in between. The germline gives CDR1 MGHDK, CDR2 SYGVNS. The genes are TRBV25-1 and TRBJ1-3, with D possibly being TRBD1 (6 bases). The clonotype comes from a man aged 18 to 35 in good health. Some clones in this sample may be carry-over from other donors' samples. Sequenced: naive CD4+ T cells from PBMCs. Noted subset: CD45RA+ positively selected. The CDR3 region has the DNA TGTGCCAGCAGCTTCAGACAGGACCTTAGCCACACCATATATTTT. Residues: CASSFRQDLSHTIYF.